Presented here are 30 T cell receptor beta chains from one specimen sequenced in a study of graft-versus-host responses after intestinal transplantation. Some clones are missing from TCRdb's copy, which holds only in-frame ones; the method was immunoSEQ multiplex PCR. This sample yields 20,000 to 30,000 clones, of which approximately 83% are seen a single time; 0.96% belongs to the top ten. The sample was PBMCs, taken more than 450 days after intestinal transplant. These receptors originate from a human patient who received an intestinal transplant, so some T cells may come from the graft donor.

V is TRBV30 and J is TRBJ2-2; no clear D. Trimming took 0 bases from V and 9 from J, leaving 8 bases between them. CDR1 GTSNPN and CDR2 SVGIG come from the germline V gene (reference sequence). This CDR3 region has 12 residues. CDR3 sequence: CAWSVGPRELFF. CDR3 coding DNA: TGTGCCTGGAGTGTCGGGCCCCGGGAGCTGTTTTTT.

V is TRBV7-8 and J is TRBJ1-3; 9 positions agree with TRBD1. V dropped 5 bases and J dropped 2; count of bases not matched to a gene: 10. There are 17 residues in the CDR3. Germline CDR1 reads SGHVS; CDR2 reads FQNEAQ. In DNA, the CDR3 is TGTGCCAGCAGCCTCCGGGACAGGGTCTTTCCTGGAAACACCATATATTTT. Encoded protein: CASSLRDRVFPGNTIYF.

The chain couples TRBV7-2 to TRBJ1-1, with a possible D match to TRBD1 (5 bases). Per germline, CDR1 SGHTA and CDR2 FQGNSA. With 5 bases removed from V and 1 base from J, the gap between germline ends came to 8 bases. This CDR3 has 13 amino acids. CDR3 region: CASSPGRNTEAFF. The CDR3 DNA reads as TGTGCCAGCAGCCCGGGACGGAACACTGAAGCTTTCTTT.

This clone turned up a few times. The CDR3 end shows no conserved phenylalanine or tryptophan, and so a read error is likely. The DNA is left out, because the CDR3 cannot be placed on it with certainty; the CDR3 is given as TCRdb lists it. The V gene is TRBV6-1, the J gene TRBJ2-7; no check of the table's D call, TRBD2, against the DNA was made. CDR1 and CDR2 from the germline V gene are MNHNS and SASEGT. The CDR3 region is 12 residues in length, termini included. CDR3 protein: CASSEAQRERGL.

This clone appeared once. The rearrangement links TRBV2 to TRBJ1-2; no firm D call. Germline V gene lookup returns CDR1 SNHLY and CDR2 FYNNEI. V dropped 4 bases and J dropped 4 bases, with 19 bases sitting between them. This CDR3 contains 16 residues. Here the CDR3 DNA reads TGTGCCAGCAGTGTTGACCCTGGGCAGCTTGGCTATGGCTACACCTTC. It specifies CASSVDPGQLGYGYTF.

This chain joins TRBV5-1 and TRBJ2-5; no firm D call. This CDR3 has 15 residues. With 0 bases removed from V and 3 bases from J, the gap between germline ends came to 12 bases. The germline CDR1 and CDR2 sequences are SGHRS and YFSETQ. CDR3 nucleotide sequence: TGCGCCAGCAGCTTGGCCGGATCCCTAGAAGAGACCCAGTACTTC. It codes for CASSLAGSLEETQYF.

V usage is TRBV9 and J usage is TRBJ2-3; 7 bases agree with TRBD2. This CDR3 comprises 15 residues. The germline CDR1 and CDR2 sequences are SGDLS and YYNGEE. V lost 6 bases, J lost 4 bases, and 11 bases stayed unmatched. The CDR3 protein is CASTVGGSRPDTQYF. In DNA, the CDR3 is TGTGCCAGCACCGTCGGCGGGAGTAGGCCAGATACGCAGTATTTT.

This chain links TRBV18 with TRBJ2-1, with 8 bases fitting TRBD2. With V trimmed by 7 bases and J by 8 bases, 13 bases remained unmatched. The CDR3 is 15 amino acids. Germline CDR1 reads KGHSH; CDR2 reads LQKENI. This chain's CDR3 is CASFPLAGIIDEQFF. The CDR3 coding sequence is TGTGCCAGCTTCCCCTTAGCGGGAATAATCGATGAGCAGTTCTTC.

The V call is TRBV5-6, the J call TRBJ2-5, with 7 bases identical to TRBD2. The germline V gene has CDR1 SGHDT and CDR2 YYEEEE. CDR3 size: 15 residues. V lost 3 bases, J lost 2 bases, and 7 bases stayed unmatched. The CDR3 sequence is CASSSPLGGQETQYF. In DNA form, the CDR3 reads TGTGCCAGCAGCTCTCCTCTGGGAGGGCAAGAGACCCAGTACTTC.

The chain has TRBV30 and TRBJ2-3; no reliable D call. This CDR3 region has 12 residues. Trimming took off 3 bases at V and 4 bases at J, with 8 bases between the two ends. The germline CDR1 and CDR2 sequences are GTSNPN and SVGIG (reference sequence). The CDR3 is CAWSRGSDTQYF. In nucleotides, the CDR3 is TGTGCCTGGAGCCGCGGCTCAGATACGCAGTATTTT. Filled out from reference TRBV30 and TRBJ2-3, the complete variable domain reads SQTIHQWPATLVQPVGSPLSLECTVEGTSNPNLYWYRQAAGRGLQLLFYSVGIGQISSEVPQNLSASRPQDRQFILSSKKLLLSDSGFYLCAWSRGSDTQYFGPGTRLTVL.

The rearrangement links TRBV5-6 to TRBJ2-7, with D possibly being TRBD2 (5 bases). The CDR3 runs to 14 residues. The V end was cut by 6 bases, the J end by 2 bases, with 15 bases between. In germline, CDR1 is SGHDT, CDR2 YYEEEE. Written as DNA, the CDR3 is TGTGCCAGCACCAAGCCCGGGGAGACCTACGAGCAGTACTTC. It translates to CASTKPGETYEQYF.

This chain joins TRBV5-8 and TRBJ1-4; 12 bases align to TRBD1. V lost 4 bases and J lost 7; bases outside the gene matches: 8. The CDR3 contains 16 residues. Germline CDR1 and CDR2: SGHTS and YDEGEE. The CDR3 bases are TGTGCCAGCAGCACCGGGACAGGGGGCCGAGGTGAAAAACTGTTTTTT. It is translated as CASSTGTGGRGEKLFF.

The chain couples TRBV18 to TRBJ2-3; 7 nucleotides line up with TRBD1. Germline V CDR1 and CDR2: KGHSH, LQKENI. Trimming took 1 base from V and 1 from J; bases not matched to a gene: 11. The CDR3 is 18 residues long. CDR3 nucleotides: TGTGCCAGCTCACCACTGGGGGTCGTAGGGGGCCGCACAGATACGCAGTATTTT. It codes for CASSPLGVVGGRTDTQYF. The entire variable domain, with the rest obtained from reference TRBV18 and TRBJ2-3, is as follows: NAGVMQNPRHLVRRRGQEARLRCSPMKGHSHVYWYRQLPEEGLKFMVYLQKENIIDESGMPKERFSAEFPKEGPSILRIQQVVRGDSAAYFCASSPLGVVGGRTDTQYFGPGTRLTVL.

The chain uses TRBV19 and TRBJ1-2; no definite D call. With 3 bases removed from V and 1 base from J, the gap between germline ends came to 12 bases. This CDR3 comprises 15 residues. CDR1 and CDR2 (germline): LNHDA, SQIVND (reference sequence). CDR3 bases: TGTGCCAGTAGTATTGGAGGCTCGGGTAACTATGGCTACACCTTC. Translation: CASSIGGSGNYGYTF.

The V gene is TRBV7-8, the J gene TRBJ2-4; perhaps D is TRBD1 or TRBD2 (5 bases each). Germline lookup yields CDR1 SGHVS and CDR2 FQNEAQ. Trimming took off 4 bases at V and 2 bases at J, with 12 bases between the two ends. CDR3 length equals 15 residues. The CDR3 region is CASSYRDGTKNIQYF. For the CDR3, the DNA is TGTGCCAGCAGCTACCGGGACGGGACCAAAAACATTCAGTACTTC.

The rearrangement joins TRBV7-9 to TRBJ2-7; D gene unclear. Germline V CDR1 and CDR2: SEHNR, FQNEAQ (reference sequence). The CDR3 spans 12 residues. Trimming took 5 bases from V and 4 from J, leaving 9 bases between them. CDR3 DNA: TGTGCCAGCAGCCGAGTATGGTACGAGCAGTACTTC. Its translation is CASSRVWYEQYF.

This clone has just one count. The J gene is TRBJ2-4, the V gene TRBV15; tentatively, D is TRBD2 (5 bases). Germline CDR1 is LNHNV and CDR2 is YYDKDF (reference sequence). V lost 0 bases to trimming and J lost 13 bases, with 13 bases between them. This CDR3 has 13 residues. This CDR3 reads CATSRDPAEIQYF. DNA for the CDR3: TGTGCCACCAGCAGAGACCCAGCGGAGATCCAGTACTTC.

V is TRBV6-6 and J is TRBJ1-1, with D maybe TRBD1 (5 bases). Per germline, CDR1 MNHNY and CDR2 SVGAGI (reference sequence). The CDR3 extends over 13 amino acids. Trimming shortened V by 2 bases and J by 1 base, and 5 bases separated the two germline ends. The CDR3 loop is CASSYRGNTEAFF. The CDR3 DNA reads TGTGCCAGCAGTTACAGGGGGAACACTGAAGCTTTCTTT.

This clone has only a few counts. The chain is built from TRBV4-1 and TRBJ2-4; perhaps TRBD2 as D (5 bases). Deletions cut 3 bases from V and 3 bases from J, with 15 bases between. Germline V CDR1 and CDR2: MGHRA, YSYEKL. This CDR3 spans 16 amino acids. For the CDR3, the DNA is TGCGCCAGCAGCCATGCGCCCATCGGGAACAAAAACATTCAGTACTTC. This encodes CASSHAPIGNKNIQYF.

V is TRBV7-9 and J is TRBJ2-7; D is undetermined. Trimming cost V 4 bases and J 4 bases, with 11 bases left between them. CDR3 length equals 13 residues. Germline V gene data show CDR1 as SEHNR and CDR2 as FQNEAQ (reference sequence). CDR3 sequence: CASSSILQYEQYF. As DNA, the CDR3 is TGTGCCAGCAGCTCGATACTCCAGTACGAGCAGTACTTC.

The genes are TRBV9 and TRBJ2-3, with a weak D call TRBD2 (5 bases). Germline V gene lookup returns CDR1 SGDLS and CDR2 YYNGEE. V shed 3 bases and J shed 6 bases, with 14 bases lying between them. The CDR3 contains 14 residues. This CDR3 is CASSASLSGDTQYF. In nucleotides, the CDR3 is TGTGCCAGCAGCGCTAGTCTCTCGGGGGATACGCAGTATTTT.

The CDR3 nucleotides are TGTGCCACCAAACCGCAGGGGTTTCGGACTGAAGCTTTCTTT. As protein: CATKPQGFRTEAFF. This chain joins TRBV15 and TRBJ1-1; perhaps TRBD1 as D (6 bases). Between the trimmed V and J ends, which lost 7 bases and 5 bases, there was a span of 17 bases. The CDR3 runs to 14 residues. Germline V gene data show CDR1 as LNHNV and CDR2 as YYDKDF (reference sequence).

The rearrangement uses TRBV6-5 and TRBJ1-4; TRBD1 might be the D (5 bases). CDR1 is MNHEY and CDR2 is SVGAGI in the germline V gene. Trimming removed 7 bases at V and 8 bases at J, with 20 bases between. CDR3 length equals 15 residues. CDR3 sequence reads: CASIESLGVIEKLFF. In DNA, the CDR3 is TGTGCCAGCATCGAATCCCTAGGGGTGATAGAAAAACTGTTTTTT.

A note on this clone: One end of the junction is discordant with germline, which a read error may explain. The genes are TRBV30 and TRBJ2-5; 8 bases map to TRBD2. The CDR3 spans 14 residues. Germline-derived CDR1 and CDR2 are GTSNPN and SVGIG (reference sequence). The CDR3 spells CAWSHGTSFEIQYF. For the CDR3, the DNA is TGTGCCTGGAGCCACGGGACTAGTTTCGAGATCCAGTACTTC. Using reference TRBV30 and TRBJ2-5 for the parts outside the CDR3, the full variable domain is SQTIHQWPATLVQPVGSPLSLECTVEGTSNPNLYWYRQAAGRGLQLLFYSVGIGQISSEVPQNLSASRPQDRQFILSSKKLLLSDSGFYLCAWSHGTSFEIQYFGPGTRLLVL.

The V and J genes are TRBV30 and TRBJ2-5; D might be TRBD1 or TRBD2, each matching 6 bases. The CDR3 runs to 16 residues. In germline, CDR1 is GTSNPN, CDR2 SVGIG (reference sequence). The V end was cut by 1 base, the J end by 4 bases, with 19 bases between. DNA for the CDR3: TGTGCCTGGAGTGCAGCAGGAGGGGGGCGGGGAGAGACCCAGTACTTC. Translation gives CAWSAAGGGRGETQYF.

The V gene is TRBV4-2, the J gene TRBJ1-2, with TRBD1 as a possible D gene (6 bases). CDR1 is LGHNA, CDR2 YNFKEQ, per germline. The CDR3 spans 16 residues. V lost 0 bases to trimming and J lost 5 bases, with 16 bases between them. CDR3 region: CASSQDHLQGRYGYTF. The DNA of the CDR3 is TGTGCCAGCAGCCAAGACCACCTACAGGGAAGATATGGCTACACCTTC.

This clone turned up a few times. The rearrangement links TRBV29-1 to TRBJ1-1; perhaps TRBD1 as D (5 bases). Germline CDR1 SQVTM, CDR2 ANQGSEA. Trimming removed 7 bases from V and 4 bases from J, with 22 bases in between. The CDR3 covers 15 residues. Written as DNA, the CDR3 is TGCAGCGCCCAGGGCCGGGGGGAAGGTAGCACTGAAGCTTTCTTT. It codes for CSAQGRGEGSTEAFF. Combining the CDR3 with reference TRBV29-1 and TRBJ1-1 gives the whole variable domain SAVISQKPSRDICQRGTSLTIQCQVDSQVTMMFWYRQQPGQSLTLIATANQGSEATYESGFVIDKFPISRPNLTFSTLTVSNMSPEDSSIYLCSAQGRGEGSTEAFFGQGTRLTVV.

The chain joins TRBV19 to TRBJ2-7; 8 bases agree with TRBD2. Germline V gene sequence: CDR1 LNHDA, CDR2 SQIVND (reference sequence). J was trimmed by 0 bases and V by 1 base; bases with no gene match: 2. The CDR3 runs to 15 residues. CDR3: CASSIVSGSSYEQYF. CDR3 bases: TGTGCCAGTAGTATAGTAAGCGGGAGCTCCTACGAGCAGTACTTC. The entire variable domain, with the rest obtained from reference TRBV19 and TRBJ2-7, is as follows: DGGITQSPKYLFRKEGQNVTLSCEQNLNHDAMYWYRQDPGQGLRLIYYSQIVNDFQKGDIAEGYSVSREKKESFPLTVTSAQKNPTAFYLCASSIVSGSSYEQYFGPGTRLTVT.

The CDR3 DNA follows: TGTGCCAGCAGCTTAGTTGGTGGGGGTACGCAGTATTTT. Protein: CASSLVGGGTQYF. This chain joins TRBV11-3 and TRBJ2-3; D tentatively reads TRBD1 or TRBD2 (5 bases each). The germline V gene encodes CDR1 SGHNT and CDR2 YENEEA. This CDR3 spans 13 amino acids. V shed 1 base and J shed 8 bases, with 10 bases lying between them.

The chain has TRBV6-5 and TRBJ1-4, with 7 bases lining up with TRBD1. Losses at the gene ends were 5 bases for V and 8 bases for J; bases not matched to a gene: 5. The germline gives CDR1 MNHEY, CDR2 SVGAGI. The CDR3 extends over 13 amino acids. CDR3 DNA: TGTGCCAGCAGTCGACAGGGATTCGAAAAACTGTTTTTT. It codes for CASSRQGFEKLFF.